Sequencing of this T cell receptor (beta chain) was carried out in a study of T cell changes during pregnancy in multiple sclerosis. Here immunoSEQ multiplex PCR was the method, and the copy in TCRdb shows in-frame clones only, minus some. The table lists some 90,000 clones, more than 85% of them singletons. The junction had 11 bases not matched to a gene; V was cut back by 1 base and J by 4 bases. CDR1 and CDR2 (germline): MGHRA, YSYEKL. The CDR3 spans 18 residues. J is TRBJ1-2 and V is TRBV4-1, with 11 nucleotides matching TRBD1. This specimen was peripheral blood, taken in the first trimester of pregnancy. The receptor's source is a female donor with multiple sclerosis, enrolled in a pregnancy study. CDR3 sequence reads: CASSQVGRSGQGVYGYTF. The CDR3, as DNA: TGCGCCAGCAGCCAAGTTGGAAGGTCGGGACAGGGGGTCTATGGCTACACCTTC.